This TCR beta chain is drawn from a study of blood T cell repertoires in COVID-19. Study at large: The United States, Italy and Spain provided the acute and convalescent COVID-19 samples. PBMCs, B-cell-depleted T cells, or T cells were the source of the cDNA or gDNA that made up the material.

In germline, CDR1 is KGHDR, CDR2 SFDVKD. V was trimmed by 2 bases and J by 7 bases, leaving 14 bases between them. The CDR3 is made up of 14 amino acids. TCRdb keeps only in-frame clones here, not all; method: immunoSEQ multiplex PCR. The sample has around 110,000 clones, about 81% seen once. This sequence joins TRBV24-1 and TRBJ2-7; possibly TRBD1 for D (5 bases). Sequencing was carried out using peripheral blood. The clonotype comes from a man between 65 and 80 years old with acute or convalescent COVID-19. The CDR3 spells CATSDSRERREQYF. CDR3 in DNA: TGTGCCACCAGTGATTCCAGGGAACGGCGGGAGCAGTACTTC.